The rows below give T cell receptor beta chains drawn from one sample of a study of shared clonotypes between healthy human individuals. The method was immunoSEQ multiplex PCR; TCRdb's version includes in-frame clones alone and lacks a portion of them. This repertoire shows 2 million to 2.5 million clones, roughly 93% found once; its top ten account for 0.39%. The material sequenced was naive CD4+ T cells from PBMCs. The receptors stem from a man aged 18 to 30 in good health. Some clones in this sample may be carry-over from other donors' samples. Each CDR3 is given with its conserved first and last residue. D genes are given only for firm matches. For some rows the clone size is stated as once, few or many, or as a class when expanded; others skip it.

cdr3_nt,cdr3_aa,v_call,clone_size,j_call,d_call
TGTGCCAGCAGCTTGGACTACTACAATGAGCAGTTCTTC,CASSLDYYNEQFF,TRBV5-4,-,TRBJ2-1,-
TGTGCCAGCGCAGGGACTAGCGGGTTTCGGGAGACCCAGTACTTC,CASAGTSGFRETQYF,TRBV2,-,TRBJ2-5,TRBD2
TGTGCCAGCAGTTTAAGTCCTGGCTATGGCTACACCTTC,CASSLSPGYGYTF,TRBV28,-,TRBJ1-2,-
TGTGCCAGCAGCTTCCGTAGCGGGATCACAGATACGCAGTATTTT,CASSFRSGITDTQYF,TRBV7-9,-,TRBJ2-3,TRBD2
TGTGCCAGTGAAGGCCAAGAGACCCAGTACTTC,CASEGQETQYF,TRBV6-1,-,TRBJ2-5,-
TGTGCCAGCAGCTTAGATGGCCCATCAGCGGGGTTGAACTCCTACGAGCAGTACTTC,CASSLDGPSAGLNSYEQYF,TRBV7-2,once,TRBJ2-7,TRBD2
TGTGCCAGCAGTGTAATAGGGGCCAGCGGCTACACCTTC,CASSVIGASGYTF,TRBV2,-,TRBJ1-2,-
TGTGCCAGCATGGCAGGGTTCCCCCTCTTTGAAGCTTTCTTT,CASMAGFPLFEAFF,TRBV28,-,TRBJ1-1,-
TGTGCCAGCAGCTTATGGGGGACAGGGAATGAAAAACTGTTTTTT,CASSLWGTGNEKLFF,TRBV7-2,-,TRBJ1-4,TRBD1
TGTGCCATCAAGGAAGGGGGCTACGAGCAGTACTTC,CAIKEGGYEQYF,TRBV10-3,once,TRBJ2-7,-
TGTGCCAGCAGTGAAAATTACAGGGAAGAGACCCAGTACTTC,CASSENYREETQYF,TRBV6-1,-,TRBJ2-5,-
TGTGCCAGTAGGGGGGACCCAGGTTTATACAATGAGCAGTTCTTC,CASRGDPGLYNEQFF,TRBV19,-,TRBJ2-1,-
TGTGCCAGCAGTGAATTCTTTACGGCAGCCGAGACCCAGTACTTC,CASSEFFTAAETQYF,TRBV6-1,-,TRBJ2-5,-
TGTGCCAGCAGCTCACAAACCAGGGGGGTCGAGCAGTACTTC,CASSSQTRGVEQYF,TRBV7-8,-,TRBJ2-7,-
TGTGCCAGCAGTTACGGGGGGCGTGAAGGCTACACCTTC,CASSYGGREGYTF,TRBV6-5,once,TRBJ1-2,-
TGTGCCAGCAGCTCAGGACTAGCGGGATTCTACGAGCAGTACTTC,CASSSGLAGFYEQYF,TRBV7-2,-,TRBJ2-7,TRBD2
TGTGCCAGCAGGCCGAGCGGGTACAATGAGCAGTTCTTC,CASRPSGYNEQFF,TRBV25-1,-,TRBJ2-1,-
TGCGCCAGCAGCTTGGTACCCCCAGAGGACACCGGGGAGCTGTTTTTT,CASSLVPPEDTGELFF,TRBV5-1,-,TRBJ2-2,-
TGTGCCAGCACCCGAGGGGATCCTGGGGCCAACGTCCTGACTTTC,CASTRGDPGANVLTF,TRBV28,once,TRBJ2-6,-
TGTGCCATACTAGGGCGGCCTGGAGAGGATAATGAGCAGTTCTTC,CAILGRPGEDNEQFF,TRBV10-3,-,TRBJ2-1,-
TGTGCCAGTAGCCAAAGACCCTACAATGAGCAGTTCTTC,CASSQRPYNEQFF,TRBV19,-,TRBJ2-1,-
TGTGCCAGTAGCAGCCCGGGGCGCAGGAGGTACGAGAGCTACACCTTC,CASSSPGRRRYESYTF,TRBV19,-,TRBJ1-2,-
TGTGCCAGCAGCGTAGACCCCTCCCGCGAGCAGTACTTC,CASSVDPSREQYF,TRBV9,-,TRBJ2-7,-
TGTGCCAGCAGAGGAGACAGGAGGAACTATGGCTACACCTTC,CASRGDRRNYGYTF,TRBV6-1,-,TRBJ1-2,-
TGTGCCAGCAGCCAAGGACTAGCGGGAGGGCCGTACGAGCAGTACTTC,CASSQGLAGGPYEQYF,TRBV4-2,once,TRBJ2-7,TRBD2
TGTGCCAGCAGTTTTGTGGCCAACCCGGGGGAGCAGTACTTC,CASSFVANPGEQYF,TRBV28,-,TRBJ2-7,-
TGTGCCAGCAGTGCAATAGGACAGGGTTCCGCTGAAGCTTTCTTT,CASSAIGQGSAEAFF,TRBV6-1,-,TRBJ1-1,TRBD1
TGTGCCAGCAGCTTTTACACGGGGGCCCCCGAAGCTTTCTTT,CASSFYTGAPEAFF,TRBV9,-,TRBJ1-1,-
TGTGCCACTGAGACAGCTCTGAACACTGAAGCTTTCTTT,CATETALNTEAFF,TRBV28,-,TRBJ1-1,-
TGTGCCAGCAGTTTACGAGGTGACGGAGGTCGAAGCGGGAGGTTGGATGCGTACGAGCAGTACTTC,CASSLRGDGGRSGRLDAYEQYF,TRBV27,-,TRBJ2-7,TRBD2
TGTGCCAGCAGCGCGATTGGGAGCACAGATACGCAGTATTTT,CASSAIGSTDTQYF,TRBV7-3,-,TRBJ2-3,-
TGTGCCAGCAGCAGAATTGGGACTAGAACTCAAGAGACCCAGTACTTC,CASSRIGTRTQETQYF,TRBV7-2,-,TRBJ2-5,TRBD2
TGTGCCAGCAGTAGCCCGGGAGCCTACGAGCAGTACTTC,CASSSPGAYEQYF,TRBV6-1,-,TRBJ2-7,-
TGTGCCAGCATCACCGGGAACACCGGGGAGCTGTTTTTT,CASITGNTGELFF,TRBV7-9,-,TRBJ2-2,-
TGCGCCAGCAGCCAAGAACCATTACGGGTGCACGAGCAGTACTTC,CASSQEPLRVHEQYF,TRBV5-1,-,TRBJ2-7,-
TGTGCCAGCAGCTTAGGGGGACAGTTAAATGAAAAACTGTTTTTT,CASSLGGQLNEKLFF,TRBV7-2,-,TRBJ1-4,TRBD1
TGTGCCAGCAGTGTCTACAATGAGCAGTTCTTC,CASSVYNEQFF,TRBV27,-,TRBJ2-1,-
TGTGCCCTTTCCCGGCTAGGCCAAGAGACCCAGTACTTC,CALSRLGQETQYF,TRBV7-9,-,TRBJ2-5,-